Each of the 9 T cell receptor beta chains below was sequenced from the same sample in a study of blood T cell repertoires in COVID-19. Using immunoSEQ multiplex PCR, the repertoire was profiled, and TCRdb retains in-frame clones only, with some absent. Altogether about 89,000 clones are present, 90% to 95% being singletons, with the ten largest covering around 4%. Material: peripheral blood. Source of these receptors: a human donor with active COVID-19. The donor label of this sample is uncertain.

The rearrangement uses TRBV7-9 and TRBJ1-2; D remains unclear. The CDR3 has 13 amino acids. Germline assignment: CDR1 SEHNR and CDR2 FQNEAQ (reference sequence). The V gene lost 8 bases and the J gene lost 7 bases, with 17 bases spanning the gap. The CDR3 here is CASRQGWEAGYTF. CDR3 sequence (DNA): TGTGCCAGCCGACAAGGCTGGGAGGCTGGCTACACCTTC.

The chain is built from TRBV28 and TRBJ2-2; TRBD1 aligns across 8 bases. The germline gives CDR1 MDHEN, CDR2 SYDVKM. Trimming at V came to 3 bases and at J to 1 base, leaving 1 base not matched to a gene. CDR3 length equals 15 residues. CDR3 nucleotides: TGTGCCAGCAGTTTTGGGACAGGGAACACCGGGGAGCTGTTTTTT. Translating gives CASSFGTGNTGELFF.

The chain recombines TRBV29-1 with TRBJ1-1, with D hard to call. This CDR3 comprises 12 residues. Germline V gives CDR1 SQVTM, CDR2 ANQGSEA. Trimming removed 8 bases from V and 4 bases from J, with 14 bases in between. CDR3 DNA sequence: TGCAGCACCGTACCGAGGATCACTGAAGCTTTCTTT. It translates to CSTVPRITEAFF.

The chain employs TRBV19 and TRBJ1-6; 8 bases match TRBD1. Germline V gives CDR1 LNHDA, CDR2 SQIVND (reference sequence). V was clipped by 5 bases and J by 6 bases; unmatched bases: 9. This CDR3 is 16 amino acids long. The CDR3 sequence: CASSVSRDRPNSPLHF. The CDR3 bases are TGTGCCAGTAGTGTTTCCCGGGACAGGCCTAATTCACCCCTCCACTTT.

The chain couples TRBV11-2 to TRBJ2-7; 11 bases align to TRBD2. Trimming cost V 5 bases and J 4 bases; bases outside gene matches: 13. The CDR3 totals 17 residues. Germline assignment: CDR1 SGHAT and CDR2 FQNNGV. The CDR3 loop reads CASSPGTSGSRVYEQYF. CDR3 nucleotide sequence: TGTGCCAGCAGCCCGGGGACTAGCGGTTCCAGGGTGTACGAGCAGTACTTC.

This sequence joins TRBV3-1 (or the pseudogene TRBV3-2) and TRBJ2-5; 7 bases are a match to TRBD2. Trimming at V came to 8 bases and at J to 4 bases, leaving 7 bases not matched to a gene. Germline V gives CDR1 LGHDT, CDR2 YNNKEL (reference sequence). The CDR3 length is 13 residues. The chain's CDR3 is CASVPGGGETQYF. In DNA, the CDR3 is TGTGCCAGCGTGCCGGGAGGTGGAGAGACCCAGTACTTC.

CDR3 region: CASSHLPGGLVPSYEQYF. CDR3 in DNA: TGCGCCAGCAGCCACCTGCCAGGGGGTTTGGTCCCCTCCTACGAGCAGTACTTC. The chain is built from TRBV4-1 and TRBJ2-7; 7 nucleotides match TRBD1. Germline CDR1 and CDR2: MGHRA and YSYEKL. J gave up 0 bases and V 3 bases, and 14 bases lay outside the gene matches. The CDR3 has 18 residues.

V and J are TRBV5-1 and TRBJ2-5; 8 bases are shared with TRBD2. Per germline, CDR1 SGHRS and CDR2 YFSETQ. The CDR3 totals 13 residues. V shed 4 bases and J 4 bases; nucleotides not matched to a gene: 3. The CDR3 here is CASSPGLAETQYF. For the CDR3, the DNA is TGCGCCAGCAGCCCCGGACTAGCAGAGACCCAGTACTTC.

The chain carries TRBV9 and TRBJ2-2; TRBD2 might be the D (5 bases). The V gene's germline CDR1 is SGDLS and CDR2 YYNGEE. V was shortened by 0 bases and J by 7 bases, with 10 bases between the two germline ends. The CDR3 is 14 residues long. CDR3 amino acids: CASSVGGLDGELFF. The DNA for the CDR3 is TGTGCCAGCAGCGTAGGAGGGTTGGACGGGGAGCTGTTTTTT.